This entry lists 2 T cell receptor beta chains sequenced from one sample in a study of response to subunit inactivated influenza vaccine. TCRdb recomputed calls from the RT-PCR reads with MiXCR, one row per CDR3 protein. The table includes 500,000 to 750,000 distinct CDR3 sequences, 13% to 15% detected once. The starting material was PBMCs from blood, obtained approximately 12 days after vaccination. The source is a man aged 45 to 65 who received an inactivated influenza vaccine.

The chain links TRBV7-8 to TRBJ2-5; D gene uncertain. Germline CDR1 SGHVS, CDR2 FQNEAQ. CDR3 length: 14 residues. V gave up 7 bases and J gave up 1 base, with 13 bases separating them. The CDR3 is CASTGELSQETQYF. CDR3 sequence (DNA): TGTGCCAGCACCGGTGAGCTCTCCCAAGAGACCCAGTACTTC.

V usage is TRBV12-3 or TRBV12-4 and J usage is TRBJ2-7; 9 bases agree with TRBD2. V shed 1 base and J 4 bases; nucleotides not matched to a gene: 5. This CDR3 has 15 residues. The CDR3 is CASSLGTSAAYEQYF. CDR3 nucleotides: TGTGCCAGCAGTTTAGGGACTAGCGCGGCTTACGAGCAGTACTTC.